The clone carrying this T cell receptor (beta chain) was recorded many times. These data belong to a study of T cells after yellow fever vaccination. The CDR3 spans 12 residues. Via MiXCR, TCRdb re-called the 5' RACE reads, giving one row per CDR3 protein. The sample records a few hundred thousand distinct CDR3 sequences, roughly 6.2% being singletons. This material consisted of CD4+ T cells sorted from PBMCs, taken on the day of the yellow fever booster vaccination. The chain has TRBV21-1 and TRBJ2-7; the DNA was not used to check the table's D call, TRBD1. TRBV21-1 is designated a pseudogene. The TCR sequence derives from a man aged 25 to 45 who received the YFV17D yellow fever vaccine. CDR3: CASRDITYLRYF. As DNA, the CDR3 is TGTGCCAGCCGGGACATAACCTACCTTAGGTACTTC.